This TCR beta chain was observed in a study of regulatory T cells in long-lasting Graves disease (dated by TCRdb to the early 2020s). Concerning the study at large: In the newly diagnosed Graves' disease group, patients had been taking antithyroid drugs for less than 3 months. Patients with persistent Graves' disease were compared with patients with newly diagnosed Graves' disease using TCR sequencing and RNA sequencing of peripheral blood. The study was registered as a clinical trial and conducted in China. A total of approximately 35 samples underwent TCR sequencing: some 13 from persistent and roughly 20 from newly diagnosed Graves' disease patients.

The time point label, as the study defines it: newly diagnosed GD, antithyroid drugs for less than 3 months. For both TCR sequencing and RNA sequencing, RNA was extracted from PBMCs in TRIzol. The diagnosis of Graves' disease was made according to American Thyroid Association guidelines. Patients for the study were recruited at an endocrinology department in Xi'an, China. Each patient gave 7 to 9.5 milliliters of peripheral blood, collected in an EDTA anticoagulant tube. Ficoll Paque Plus density gradient separation was used to isolate PBMCs, and no additional T cell sorting was done. An Agilent 2100 Bioanalyzer and agarose gel were used to check RNA quality, while a NanoDrop 2000 measured RNA concentration. The library was generated by multiplex PCR. Sequencing was carried out with an Illumina HiSeq 4000. TCR beta libraries were built with iRepertoire HTBI primers and Arm-PCR amplification of CDR3 regions. Before sequencing, the PCR products went through gel purification. The authors' analysis ran thus. A total of fewer than 70 TRBV and under 15 TRBJ segments were identified across samples and were used for gene usage analysis of CDR3 amino acid clonotypes. COPE and FqMerger were used to merge filtered high-quality paired reads into contigs. Contigs were aligned with BLAST to IMGT TRBV, TRBD and TRBJ reference genes, and CDR3 was defined per IMGT. Clonotypes above 0.1% frequency were classified as highly expanded clones. Repertoire diversity was measured by Shannon entropy, and V-J evenness by the Gini coefficient. A clonotype found in more than one individual was treated as public. The raw public data were reprocessed by TCRdb itself: fastp quality trimming at Q25, MiXCR clonotype calling, in-frame beta chains only. Rows are combined by CDR3 protein, so each entry shows the most common genes and DNA. It is TCRdb's table, rather than the study itself, that gives the V and J calls and clone size. Counted in this sample were fewer than 500,000 distinct CDR3 sequences; under 20% of them appeared once. The top ten clones comprise 10% to 15% of the sample.

On this clonotype: The specificity of this receptor is unknown. Base qualities are not recorded, but no much larger clone differs from it by a single base.

The CDR3 numbers 16 residues from cysteine through phenylalanine. Left in the record is the CDR3 DNA by itself, 48 bases read in frame from the first base. CDR1 and CDR2, looked up from the germline V gene (reference sequence), are SEHNR and FQNEAQ. At the junction V is shortened by 4 bases and J by 0 bases, with 15 bases in between. Results the study describes overall, beyond this receptor: More public clonotypes were shared among persistent patients (roughly 3,000) than among newly diagnosed patients (roughly 1,000). The authors noted that the small sample size was a limitation that may lower accuracy. Because the primary lesion, thyroid tissue, could not be accessed, the study looked at peripheral blood alone. Sequencing and analysis were limited to the TCR beta chain. Lower TCR Shannon entropy and fewer highly expanded clones were observed in persistent Graves' disease patients than in newly diagnosed patients, which suggested clonal expansion. TRBV28, TRBJ1-2 and TRBJ2-5 were preferentially used in persistent disease, while TRBV20-1 and TRBJ2-1 were favored in newly diagnosed disease.

This sample was also put to use in a study of T cells in Graves' hyperthyroidism and ophthalmopathy. The second paper states: Stable Graves' hyperthyroidism was defined as the absence of progression to ophthalmopathy over 18 months of follow-up. The hyperthyroidism patients were between 18 and 65 years old and newly diagnosed, with a disease duration of less than 2 months. Patients with uncontrolled infections, other autoimmune diseases, pregnancy or lactation were excluded. Clinical symptoms, serum thyroxine and TRAb, thyroid ultrasound, and orbital computed tomography formed the basis for the diagnoses. The TCR CDR3 was subjected to a first round of RT-PCR using the HTBI primer set and the Qiagen OneStep RT-PCR kit. Most expanded thyroid clonotypes (frequency above 0.001) were also detected in blood, suggesting blood repertoires may reflect thyroid immune responses. A model built on a 13 V-J signature distinguished ophthalmopathy from stable hyperthyroidism, reaching around 88% sensitivity and around 81% specificity in cross-validation and 80%/75% in testing. In validation, progression to ophthalmopathy was predicted by the model with 70.59% sensitivity and around 76% specificity, a median of about 6 months before onset. To identify distinguishing TCR V-J signatures, a discovery cohort of 90 to 100 patients was used, comprising some 45 with Graves' ophthalmopathy and approximately 57 with stable Graves' hyperthyroidism. An independent validation cohort of 18 to 20 hyperthyroidism patients and 17 patients who later progressed to ophthalmopathy tested prospective prediction of ophthalmopathy. For training and testing, the approximately 97 patients in the discovery cohort were randomly divided in a 7:3 ratio. Thyroid tissue and blood T-cell repertoires from roughly 6 Graves' hyperthyroidism patients were also compared in the study. After blood sampling, hyperthyroidism patients were treated with methimazole at a starting dose of 30 mg daily, and ophthalmopathy patients were treated with high-dose intravenous methylprednisolone. The libraries were constructed in a second round of multiplex PCR and then size-selected and purified. Paired-end sequencing of the libraries was performed with 100 bp reads on an Illumina HiSeq2000. SOAPnuke was used to process the raw data, removing reads that contained adapters or uncalled bases, had a mean Phred below 15, or lacked an exact match to the constant primer or identifier. COPE v1.2.5 was used to merge high-quality paired reads, and clonotypes were defined as unique nucleotide sequences. MiTCR v1.1 was used to align the clonotypes against IMGT TRBV, TRBD and TRBJ reference segments. The analysis included only V-J combinations with a frequency above 0.0001, which together covered 98% to 99.2% of the repertoires. A TCS score was defined as the ratio between F50 (clonal expansion) and ExV (chaos), using BLOSUM62-based TCRdist between CDR3 peptides within each V-J. Welch's t-statistics and random forest reduced fewer than 550 V-J features to about 13, which were used in a naive Bayes classifier (R e1071). Sample size was not statistically predetermined, and blinding of investigators to group allocation was not performed. TCR Vbeta CDR3 sequencing of 135 peripheral blood samples (more than 40 ophthalmopathy, some 75 hyperthyroidism and approximately 17 progressor patients) is reported in the paper.

The source of this sequence is a middle-aged man with Graves disease. Donor details come from another sample of the same person, matched by shared clones. The V gene is TRBV7-9 and the J gene is TRBJ1-1; D gene: possibly TRBD1, on 6 matching bases. The material was peripheral blood mononuclear cells (PBMCs), obtained at new diagnosis, from a patient treated with antithyroid drugs. In nucleotides, the sequence is TGTGCCAGCAGCTCCCCGTCCTGGACAGTGAACACTGAAGCTTTCTTT. The translation is CASSSPSWTVNTEAFF. Reference TRBV7-9 and TRBJ1-1 proteins supply the regions before and after the CDR3; the full variable domain is: DTGVSQNPRHKITKRGQNVTFRCDPISEHNRLYWYRQTLGQGPEFLTYFQNEAQLEKSRLLSDRFSAERPKGSFSTLEIQRTEQGDSAMYLCASSSPSWTVNTEAFFGQGTRLTVV.